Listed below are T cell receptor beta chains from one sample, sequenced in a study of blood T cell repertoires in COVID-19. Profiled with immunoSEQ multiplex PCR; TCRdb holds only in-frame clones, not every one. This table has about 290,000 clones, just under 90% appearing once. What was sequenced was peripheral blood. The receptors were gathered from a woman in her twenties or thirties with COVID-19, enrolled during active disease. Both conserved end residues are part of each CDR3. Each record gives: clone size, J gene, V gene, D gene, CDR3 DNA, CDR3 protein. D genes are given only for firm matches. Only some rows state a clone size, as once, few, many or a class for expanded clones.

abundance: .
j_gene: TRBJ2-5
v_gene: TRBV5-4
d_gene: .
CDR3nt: TGTGCCAGCAGACCCGACAGAAACCAAGAGACCCAGTACTTC
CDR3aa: CASRPDRNQETQYF

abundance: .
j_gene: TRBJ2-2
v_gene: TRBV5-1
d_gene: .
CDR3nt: TGCGCCAGCAGCTTGGCCGGGGGACAGTACACCGGGGAGCTGTTTTTT
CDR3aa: CASSLAGGQYTGELFF

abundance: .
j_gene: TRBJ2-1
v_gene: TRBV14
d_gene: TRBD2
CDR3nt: TGTGCCAGCAGCCAAGTAGCGGGGAGTTTTGGGCGTGAGCAGTTCTTC
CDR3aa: CASSQVAGSFGREQFF

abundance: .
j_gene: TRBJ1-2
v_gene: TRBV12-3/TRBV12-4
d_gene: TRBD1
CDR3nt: TGTGCCAGCAGGTTGGACAGGGACTCAGGCTACACCTTC
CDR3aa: CASRLDRDSGYTF

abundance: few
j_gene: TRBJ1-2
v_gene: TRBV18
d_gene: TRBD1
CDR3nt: TGTGCCAGCTCAACCTACACAGGGGAGGAGTATGGCTACACCTTC
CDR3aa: CASSTYTGEEYGYTF

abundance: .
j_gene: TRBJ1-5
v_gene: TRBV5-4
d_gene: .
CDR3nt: TGTGCCAGCAGCTTGGGCGGGAAGGGCAATCAGCCCCAGCATTTT
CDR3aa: CASSLGGKGNQPQHF

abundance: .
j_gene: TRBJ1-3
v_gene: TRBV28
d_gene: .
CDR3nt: TGTGCCAGCAGTTTACTGGGCCCTTACTCTGGAAACACCATATATTTT
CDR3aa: CASSLLGPYSGNTIYF

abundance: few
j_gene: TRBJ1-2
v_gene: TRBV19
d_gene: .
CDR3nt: TGTGCCAGTAGTTTCGGACAGCCAGACTACACCTTC
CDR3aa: CASSFGQPDYTF

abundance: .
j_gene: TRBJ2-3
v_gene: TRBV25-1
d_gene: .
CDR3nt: TGTGCCAGCAGAGGACAGAGCACAGATACGCAGTATTTT
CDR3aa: CASRGQSTDTQYF

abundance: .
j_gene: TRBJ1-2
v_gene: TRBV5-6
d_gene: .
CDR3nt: TGTGCCAGCAGCTTGACAGGGTGGAATGGCTACACCTTC
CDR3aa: CASSLTGWNGYTF

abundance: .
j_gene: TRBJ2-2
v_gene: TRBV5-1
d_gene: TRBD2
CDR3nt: TGCGCCAGCAGGCGGCTAGCGGGGGATCACACCGGGGAGCTGTTTTTT
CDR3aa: CASRRLAGDHTGELFF

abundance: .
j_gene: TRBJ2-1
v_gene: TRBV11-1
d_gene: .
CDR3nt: TGTGCCAGCAGCTTATCTTCTAACAATGAGCAGTTCTTC
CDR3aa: CASSLSSNNEQFF

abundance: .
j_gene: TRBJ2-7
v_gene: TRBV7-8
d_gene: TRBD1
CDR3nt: TGTGCCAGCAGCTTAGCGTGGTCGCCCGGCGGACAGGGGGTCTACGAGCAGTACTTC
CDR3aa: CASSLAWSPGGQGVYEQYF

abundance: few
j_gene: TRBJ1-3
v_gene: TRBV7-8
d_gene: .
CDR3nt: TGTGCCAGCAGCTTAGTAGGCGGAAACTCTGGAAACACCATATATTTT
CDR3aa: CASSLVGGNSGNTIYF

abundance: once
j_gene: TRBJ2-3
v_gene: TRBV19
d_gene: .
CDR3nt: TGTGCCAGTAGTGGGGGGGGCGAAGGTAGCACAGATACGCAGTATTTT
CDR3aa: CASSGGGEGSTDTQYF

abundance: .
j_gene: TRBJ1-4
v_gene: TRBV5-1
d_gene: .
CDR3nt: TGCGCCAGCAGCTTGGCGGGAGTTCAGGAAAAACTGTTTTTT
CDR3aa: CASSLAGVQEKLFF

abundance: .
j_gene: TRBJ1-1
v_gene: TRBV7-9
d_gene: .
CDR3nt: TGTGCCAGCAGCCCGGAAGGGGTCACTGAAGCTTTCTTT
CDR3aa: CASSPEGVTEAFF

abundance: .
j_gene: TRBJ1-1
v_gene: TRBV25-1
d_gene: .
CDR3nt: TGTGCCAGCATGACACGCCAGAACACTGAAGCTTTCTTT
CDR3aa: CASMTRQNTEAFF

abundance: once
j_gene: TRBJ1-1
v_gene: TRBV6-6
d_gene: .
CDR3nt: TGTGCCAGTAAATCCGGGAAGAACACTGAAGCTTTCTTT
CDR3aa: CASKSGKNTEAFF

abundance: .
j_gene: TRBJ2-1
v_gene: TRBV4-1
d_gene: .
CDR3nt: TGCGCCAGCAGCCAAGAAGGGGGTGCGGCCTACAATGAGCAGTTCTTC
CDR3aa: CASSQEGGAAYNEQFF

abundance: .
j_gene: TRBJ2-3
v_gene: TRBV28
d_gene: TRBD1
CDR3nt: TGTGCCAGCATCGACAGGGCCAGGGGCACAGATACGCAGTATTTT
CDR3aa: CASIDRARGTDTQYF

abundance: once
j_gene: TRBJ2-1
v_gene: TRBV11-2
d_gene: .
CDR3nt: TGTGCCAGCAGCTTAGCGGGGGGCTTGAATGAGCAGTTCTTC
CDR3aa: CASSLAGGLNEQFF

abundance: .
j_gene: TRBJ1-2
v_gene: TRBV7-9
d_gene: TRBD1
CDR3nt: TGTGCCAGCAGCTTCTCCGGGACAGGGGATCGCTACACCTTC
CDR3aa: CASSFSGTGDRYTF

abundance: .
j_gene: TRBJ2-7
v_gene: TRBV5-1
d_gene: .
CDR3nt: TGCGCCAGCAGCTTAGTCTCGGGTCCCTCCGAGCAGTACTTC
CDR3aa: CASSLVSGPSEQYF

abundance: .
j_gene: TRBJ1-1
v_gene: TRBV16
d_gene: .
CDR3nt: TGTGCCAGCAGCCTAAGTCTGGGCAGGGACACTGAAGCTTTCTTT
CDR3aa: CASSLSLGRDTEAFF

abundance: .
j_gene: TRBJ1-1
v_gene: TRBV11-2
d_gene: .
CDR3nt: TGTGCCAGCAGCCCCGGCGGGGGTTTTGGTAACACTGAAGCTTTCTTT
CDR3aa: CASSPGGGFGNTEAFF

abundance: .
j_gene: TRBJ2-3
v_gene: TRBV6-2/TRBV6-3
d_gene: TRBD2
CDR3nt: TGTGCCAGCAGTTACGGGCGGGGGGGCCGCCGTACAGATACGCAGTATTTT
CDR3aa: CASSYGRGGRRTDTQYF

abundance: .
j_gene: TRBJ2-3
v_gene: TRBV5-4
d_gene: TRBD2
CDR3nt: TGTGCCAGCAGCACAGGACTAGCGGGGGGGCGCGGCACAGATACGCAGTATTTT
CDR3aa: CASSTGLAGGRGTDTQYF

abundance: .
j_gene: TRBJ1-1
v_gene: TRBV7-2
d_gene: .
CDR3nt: TGTGCCAGCAGCTTCGGACCGGGAGGGGGGTACACTGAAGCTTTCTTT
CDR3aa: CASSFGPGGGYTEAFF

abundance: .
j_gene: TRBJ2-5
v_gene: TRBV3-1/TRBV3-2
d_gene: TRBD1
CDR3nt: TGTGCCAGCAGCCAACTTGGGACAGTTCAAGAGACCCAGTACTTC
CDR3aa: CASSQLGTVQETQYF

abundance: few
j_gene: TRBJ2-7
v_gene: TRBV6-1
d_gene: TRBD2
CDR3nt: TGTGCCAGCAGTGATTCCCCGGGACTATCCTACGAGCAGTACTTC
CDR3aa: CASSDSPGLSYEQYF

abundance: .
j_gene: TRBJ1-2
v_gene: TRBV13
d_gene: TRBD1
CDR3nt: TGTGCCAGCAGCTTAGGTGCCACACAGGGGCGGGTTGGCTACACCTTC
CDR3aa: CASSLGATQGRVGYTF

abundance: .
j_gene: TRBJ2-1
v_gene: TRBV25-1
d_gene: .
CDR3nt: TGTGCCAGCAGTGATGACACTAGAGGGAGTAATGAGCAGTTCTTC
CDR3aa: CASSDDTRGSNEQFF

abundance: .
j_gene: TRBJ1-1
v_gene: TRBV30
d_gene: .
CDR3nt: TGTGCCTGGAGTGTCGATACTATGAACACTGAAGCTTTCTTT
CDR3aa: CAWSVDTMNTEAFF

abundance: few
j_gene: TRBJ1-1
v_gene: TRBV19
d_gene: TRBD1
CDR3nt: TGTGCCAGTAGTCAGGGGGCTGCTTCTGAAGCTTTCTTT
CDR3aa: CASSQGAASEAFF

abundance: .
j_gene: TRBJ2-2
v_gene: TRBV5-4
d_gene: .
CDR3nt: TGTGCCAGCAGCCCGGGGAACACCGGGGAGCTGTTTTTT
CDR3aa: CASSPGNTGELFF

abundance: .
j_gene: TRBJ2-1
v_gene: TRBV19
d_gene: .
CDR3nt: TGTGCCAGTAGTCCCGGGGTCCCCTCCTACAATGAGCAGTTCTTC
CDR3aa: CASSPGVPSYNEQFF

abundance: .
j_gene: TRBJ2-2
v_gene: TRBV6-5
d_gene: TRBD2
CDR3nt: TGTGCCAGCAGTCCCTGGACTAGCGGGGGGGTGGAGCTGTTTTTT
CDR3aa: CASSPWTSGGVELFF

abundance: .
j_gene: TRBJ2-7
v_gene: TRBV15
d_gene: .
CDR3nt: TGTGCCACCAGCAGTGGCTTCTCCTACGAGCAGTACTTC
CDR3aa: CATSSGFSYEQYF

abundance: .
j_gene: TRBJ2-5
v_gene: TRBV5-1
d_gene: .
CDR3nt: TGCGCCAGCAGCCCGATAGGGACAAGCGAAGAGACCCAGTACTTC
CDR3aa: CASSPIGTSEETQYF

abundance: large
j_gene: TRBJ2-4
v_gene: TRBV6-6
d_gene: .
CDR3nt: TGTGCCAGCCGTCAAAGCGGCGACCGGGTGGTCGAGTACTTC
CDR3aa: CASRQSGDRVVEYF

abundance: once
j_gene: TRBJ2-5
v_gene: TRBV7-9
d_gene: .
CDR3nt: TGTGCCAGCAGCTCGATACGGGGAACTTACCAAGAGACCCAGTACTTC
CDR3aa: CASSSIRGTYQETQYF

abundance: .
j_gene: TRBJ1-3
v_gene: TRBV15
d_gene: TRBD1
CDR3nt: TGTGCCACCAGCAGAGGGGACAGGGGGTATACTGGAAACACCATATATTTT
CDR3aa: CATSRGDRGYTGNTIYF

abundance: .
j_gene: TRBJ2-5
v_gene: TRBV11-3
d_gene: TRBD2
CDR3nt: TGTGCCAGCAGCTTAGGGGTTCAGCGGGGGTACCAAGAGACCCAGTACTTC
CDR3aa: CASSLGVQRGYQETQYF

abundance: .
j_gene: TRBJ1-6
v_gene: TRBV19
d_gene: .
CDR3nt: TGTGCCAGCCGGGACAACAATTCACCCCTCCACTTT
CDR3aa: CASRDNNSPLHF

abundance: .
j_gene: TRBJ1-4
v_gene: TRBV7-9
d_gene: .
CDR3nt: TGTGCCAGCAGCTTAGCAGTCGGGGCTAATGAAAAACTGTTTTTT
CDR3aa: CASSLAVGANEKLFF

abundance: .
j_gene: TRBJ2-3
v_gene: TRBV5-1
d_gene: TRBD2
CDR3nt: TGCGCCAGCAGCTCCGGACTAGCGGGGGGTGCAGATACGCAGTATTTT
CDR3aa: CASSSGLAGGADTQYF

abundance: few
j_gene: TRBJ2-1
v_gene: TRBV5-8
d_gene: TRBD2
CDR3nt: TGTGCCAGCAGCTTGATCAGCGGGGGATACAATGAGCAGTTCTTC
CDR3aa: CASSLISGGYNEQFF

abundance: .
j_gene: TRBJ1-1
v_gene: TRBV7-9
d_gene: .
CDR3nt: TGTGCCAGCAGCTTAGGGACAGTCGAAGCTTTCTTT
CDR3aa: CASSLGTVEAFF

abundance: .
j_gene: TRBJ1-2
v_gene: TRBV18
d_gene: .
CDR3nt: TGTGCCAGCTCAGGGCGCAGGGATTATGGCTACACCTTC
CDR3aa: CASSGRRDYGYTF

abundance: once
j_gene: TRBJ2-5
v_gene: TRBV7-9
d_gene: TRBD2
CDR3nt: TGTGCCAGCAGCTTCCCTCCTAGCGGTGCCTGGGAGACCCAGTACTTC
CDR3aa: CASSFPPSGAWETQYF

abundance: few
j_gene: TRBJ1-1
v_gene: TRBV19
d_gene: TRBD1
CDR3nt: TGTGCCAGTAGTGTGACAGGGGGCACTGAAGCTTTCTTT
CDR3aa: CASSVTGGTEAFF

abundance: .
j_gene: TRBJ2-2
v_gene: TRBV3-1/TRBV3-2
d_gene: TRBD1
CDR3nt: TGTGCCAGCAGCCACCTAACAGGGGGCGGCACCGGGGAGCTGTTTTTT
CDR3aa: CASSHLTGGGTGELFF